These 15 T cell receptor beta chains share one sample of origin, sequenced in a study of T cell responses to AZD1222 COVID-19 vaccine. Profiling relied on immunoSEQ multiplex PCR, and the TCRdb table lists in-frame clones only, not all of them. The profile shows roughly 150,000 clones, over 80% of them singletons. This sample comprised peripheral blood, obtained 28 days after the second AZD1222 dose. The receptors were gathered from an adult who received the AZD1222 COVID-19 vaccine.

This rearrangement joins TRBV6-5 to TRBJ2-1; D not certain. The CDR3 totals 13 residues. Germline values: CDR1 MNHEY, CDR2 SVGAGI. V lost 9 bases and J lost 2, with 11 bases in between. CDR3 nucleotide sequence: TGTGCCAGTCGACTGGTTCCCTACAATGAGCAGTTCTTC. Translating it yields CASRLVPYNEQFF.

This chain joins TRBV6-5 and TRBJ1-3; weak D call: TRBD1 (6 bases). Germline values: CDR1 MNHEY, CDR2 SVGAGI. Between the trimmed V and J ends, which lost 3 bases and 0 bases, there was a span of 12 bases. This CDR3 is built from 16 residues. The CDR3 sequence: CASSYEGTTSGNTIYF. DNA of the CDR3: TGTGCCAGCAGTTATGAGGGGACAACCTCTGGAAACACCATATATTTT.

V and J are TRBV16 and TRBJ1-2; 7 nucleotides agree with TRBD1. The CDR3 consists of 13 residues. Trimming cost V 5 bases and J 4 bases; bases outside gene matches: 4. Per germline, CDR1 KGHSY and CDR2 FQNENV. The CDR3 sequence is CASSGDSLYGYTF. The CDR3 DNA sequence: TGTGCCAGCAGCGGGGACAGTCTCTATGGCTACACCTTC.

CDR3 DNA: TGTGCCAGCTCACCCAGAAGCGGGGGCCTGGGAGAGACCCAGTACTTC. It translates to CASSPRSGGLGETQYF. The chain joins TRBV18 to TRBJ2-5; 8 nucleotides agree with TRBD2. Germline-derived CDR1 and CDR2 are KGHSH and LQKENI. The CDR3 spans 16 residues. V trimming: 3 bases; J trimming: 4 bases; junction bases outside the gene matches: 10.

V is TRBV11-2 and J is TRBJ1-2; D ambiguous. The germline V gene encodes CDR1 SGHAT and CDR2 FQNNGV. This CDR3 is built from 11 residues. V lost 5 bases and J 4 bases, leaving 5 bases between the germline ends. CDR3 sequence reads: CASSPSYGYTF. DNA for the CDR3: TGTGCCAGCAGCCCAAGCTATGGCTACACCTTC.

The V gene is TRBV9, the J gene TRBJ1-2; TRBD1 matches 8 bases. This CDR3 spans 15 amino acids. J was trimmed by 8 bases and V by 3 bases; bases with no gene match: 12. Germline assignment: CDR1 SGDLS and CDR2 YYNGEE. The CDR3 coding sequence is TGTGCCAGCAGCGCAAGACAGGGGATTGAGAGCGGCTACACCTTC. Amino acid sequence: CASSARQGIESGYTF.

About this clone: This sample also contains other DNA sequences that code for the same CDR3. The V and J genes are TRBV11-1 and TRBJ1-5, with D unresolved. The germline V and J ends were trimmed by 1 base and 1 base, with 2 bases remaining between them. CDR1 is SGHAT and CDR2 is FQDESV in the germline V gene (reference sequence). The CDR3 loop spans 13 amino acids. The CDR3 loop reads CASSLESNQPQHF. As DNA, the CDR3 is TGTGCCAGCAGCTTAGAAAGCAATCAGCCCCAGCATTTT. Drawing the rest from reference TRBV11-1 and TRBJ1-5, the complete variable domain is EAEVAQSPRYKITEKSQAVAFWCDPISGHATLYWYRQILGQGPELLVQFQDESVVDDSQLPKDRFSAERLKGVDSTLKIQPAELGDSAMYLCASSLESNQPQHFGDGTRLSIL.

For the CDR3, the DNA is TGCGCCAGCAGCCAAGGTCAAGAGACCCAGTACTTC. It is translated as CASSQGQETQYF. The chain carries TRBV4-1 and TRBJ2-5, with D uncertain. This CDR3 has 12 residues. Germline CDR1 reads MGHRA; CDR2 reads YSYEKL. V was cut by 1 base and J by 2 bases, with 2 bases left in between.

The CDR3 is CATENSESSPLHF. The CDR3 nucleotides are TGTGCCACCGAAAACAGCGAGAGTTCACCCCTCCACTTT. V is TRBV7-9 and J is TRBJ1-6; D is ambiguous. V lost 10 bases to trimming and J lost 9 bases, with 16 bases between them. In germline, CDR1 is SEHNR, CDR2 FQNEAQ (reference sequence). This CDR3 comprises 13 residues. Filled out from reference TRBV7-9 and TRBJ1-6, the complete variable domain reads DTGVSQNPRHKITKRGQNVTFRCDPISEHNRLYWYRQTLGQGPEFLTYFQNEAQLEKSRLLSDRFSAERPKGSFSTLEIQRTEQGDSAMYLCATENSESSPLHFGNGTRLTVT.

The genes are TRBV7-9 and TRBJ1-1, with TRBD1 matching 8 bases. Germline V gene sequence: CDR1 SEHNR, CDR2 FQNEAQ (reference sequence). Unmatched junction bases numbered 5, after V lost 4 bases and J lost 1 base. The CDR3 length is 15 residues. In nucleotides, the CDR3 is TGTGCCAGCAGCTCCCCCACAGGGGGGAACACTGAAGCTTTCTTT. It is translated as CASSSPTGGNTEAFF. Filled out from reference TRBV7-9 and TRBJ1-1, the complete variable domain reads DTGVSQNPRHKITKRGQNVTFRCDPISEHNRLYWYRQTLGQGPEFLTYFQNEAQLEKSRLLSDRFSAERPKGSFSTLEIQRTEQGDSAMYLCASSSPTGGNTEAFFGQGTRLTVV.

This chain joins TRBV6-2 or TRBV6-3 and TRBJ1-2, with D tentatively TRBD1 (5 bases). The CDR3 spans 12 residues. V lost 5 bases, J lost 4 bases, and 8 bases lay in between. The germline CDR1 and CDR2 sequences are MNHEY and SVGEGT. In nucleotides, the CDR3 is TGTGCCAGCAGTCAGGGAGTCTATGGCTACACCTTC. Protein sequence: CASSQGVYGYTF.

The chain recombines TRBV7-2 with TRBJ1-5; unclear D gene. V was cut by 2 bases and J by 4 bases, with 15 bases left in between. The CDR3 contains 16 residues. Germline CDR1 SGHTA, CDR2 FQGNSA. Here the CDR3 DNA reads TGTGCCAGCAGCTTAACGGTCTGGGCCCCGAATCAGCCCCAGCATTTT. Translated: CASSLTVWAPNQPQHF.

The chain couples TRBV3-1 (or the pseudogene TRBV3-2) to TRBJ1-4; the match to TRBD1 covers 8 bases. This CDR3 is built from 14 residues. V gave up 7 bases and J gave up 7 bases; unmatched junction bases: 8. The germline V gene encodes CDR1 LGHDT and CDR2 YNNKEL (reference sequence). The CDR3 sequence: CASTPGTGTEKLFF. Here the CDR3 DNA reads TGTGCCAGCACCCCCGGGACAGGTACTGAAAAACTGTTTTTT.

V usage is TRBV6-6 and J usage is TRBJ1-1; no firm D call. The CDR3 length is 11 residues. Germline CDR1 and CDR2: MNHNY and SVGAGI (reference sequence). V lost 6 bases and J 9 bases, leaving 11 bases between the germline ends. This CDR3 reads CASSLTSQAFF. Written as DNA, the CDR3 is TGTGCCAGCAGCTTAACCTCGCAAGCTTTCTTT.

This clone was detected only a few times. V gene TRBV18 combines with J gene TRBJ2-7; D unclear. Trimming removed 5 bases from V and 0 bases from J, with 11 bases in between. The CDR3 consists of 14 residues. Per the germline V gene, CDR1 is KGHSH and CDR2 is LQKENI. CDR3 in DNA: TGTGCCAGCTCATCGTCGGTGATCTCCTACGAGCAGTACTTC. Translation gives CASSSSVISYEQYF.